This T cell receptor (beta chain) appears in the sequencing data of a study of identical twins. This clonotype was detected a few times. The antigen is not known. Template switching added a universal primer binding site, and final cDNA carried unique molecular identifiers. One entry per CDR3 protein, called by TCRdb with MiXCR from the 5' RACE reads. Of hundreds of thousands of distinct CDR3 sequences listed, roughly 8% are singletons. The CDR3 has 14 residues. Germline lookup yields CDR1 SQVTM and CDR2 ANQGSEA. Trimming took 6 bases from V and 1 from J; bases not matched to a gene: 4. Study-wide points: The study reached conclusions through statistical analysis that was cross-sectional, not following the same donors. The abundant beta clonotypes from cord blood had fewer insertions, and memory repertoires had none of this. There was more out-of-frame TCR alpha sharing in monozygotic twins than models estimated.

This sample was also put to use in a study of yellow fever vaccine responses in identical twins.

This chain links TRBV29-1 with TRBJ2-3; 10 bases agree with TRBD2. The sample taken for sequencing was PBMCs. This TCR derives from a woman in her late teens or twenties in good health. CDR3 coding DNA: TGCAGCGTGTTAGCGGGGGGACGCACAGATACGCAGTATTTT. It translates to CSVLAGGRTDTQYF.